Listed below are T cell receptor beta chains from one sample, sequenced in a study. A single record per CDR3 protein comes from TCRdb applying MiXCR to the RT-PCR reads. The sample comprises about 680,000 distinct CDR3 sequences, more than 13% of which are singletons, and 3.6% rests with the top ten. The sequenced sample was memory CD4+ T cells from blood. These TCRs come from a female donor in good health, serving as a healthy control. The CDR3 runs from the conserved cysteine through the conserved F or W. Fields, in order: J gene, clone size, D gene, V gene, CDR3 DNA, CDR3 protein. D genes are given only for firm matches. Clone sizes are given selectively: once, few, many, or a class where the clone is expanded.

>TRBJ1-3|few|NA|TRBV28
TGTGCCAGCGGGAGTCGTGGAAACACCATATATTTT
CASGSRGNTIYF
>TRBJ2-7|few|TRBD1|TRBV10-3
TGTGCCATCAGTGAGAGGGGACAGGGGTCCTACGAGCAGTACTTC
CAISERGQGSYEQYF
>TRBJ2-5|many|NA|TRBV29-1
TGCAGCGTCCTCCCAGGGTTTCAAGAGACCCAGTACTTC
CSVLPGFQETQYF
>TRBJ1-1|NA|TRBD1|TRBV7-2
TGTGCCAGCCGGGACAGGGTTACTGAAGCTTTCTTT
CASRDRVTEAFF
>TRBJ2-1|NA|TRBD2|TRBV20-1
TGCAGTGCTCCCCGACTAGCGGGAGGGGATGAGCAGTTCTTC
CSAPRLAGGDEQFF
>TRBJ2-7|many|TRBD1|TRBV20-1
TGCAGTGCTGAGACAGGGGGCCACGAGCAGTACTTC
CSAETGGHEQYF
>TRBJ2-2|NA|NA|TRBV6-5
TGTGCCAGCAGTTACATGGCAGGGGGAGGGGGGGAGCTGTTTTTT
CASSYMAGGGGELFF
>TRBJ2-3|NA|TRBD1|TRBV12-3/TRBV12-4
TGTGCCAGCAGTTTAGCGATGGGACAGTCAGATACGCAGTATTTT
CASSLAMGQSDTQYF
>TRBJ1-6|few|NA|TRBV2
TGTGCCAGCAGTGAAATCGCAGGGACGAATTCACCCCTCCACTTT
CASSEIAGTNSPLHF
>TRBJ2-2|NA|TRBD2|TRBV5-6
TGTGCCAGCAGCTTGCGACTAGCGGGAGTCGGGGAGCTGTTTTTT
CASSLRLAGVGELFF
>TRBJ1-2|few|NA|TRBV9
TGTGCCAGCAGCACCGTATCCAAGGGGAATATGGGCTACACCTTC
CASSTVSKGNMGYTF
>TRBJ1-1|NA|TRBD1|TRBV12-3/TRBV12-4
TGTGCCAGCAGTGTAATGGGACAGGGCCTCATGAACACTGAAGCTTTCTTT
CASSVMGQGLMNTEAFF
>TRBJ2-7|NA|NA|TRBV4-3
TGCGCCAGCAGCCCATGGGGACCTGAGACTCCCTACGAGCAGTACTTC
CASSPWGPETPYEQYF
>TRBJ2-7|many|NA|TRBV29-1
TGCAGCGTTGAAGGAGGGGCGGAGGATCGGCAGTACTTC
CSVEGGAEDRQYF
>TRBJ2-4|many|NA|TRBV7-9
TGTGCCAGCAGCTTGCCCGCAAACATTCAGTACTTC
CASSLPANIQYF
>TRBJ2-3|few|TRBD2|TRBV7-2
TGTGCCAGCAGCTCAACCGTTGGTAGCGGGAGGGATACGCAGTATTTT
CASSSTVGSGRDTQYF
>TRBJ2-1|many|NA|TRBV24-1
TGTGCCACCAGTGATTCCGTAGTAGGTTCCTACAATGAGCAGTTCTTC
CATSDSVVGSYNEQFF
>TRBJ1-1|few|TRBD1|TRBV7-2
TGTGCCAGCAGCTCCGTCCAGGGGGCTGGGAGTGAAGCTTTCTTT
CASSSVQGAGSEAFF
>TRBJ1-1|few|NA|TRBV7-2
TGTGCCAGCAGGAGGGGAAGGGCTATCACTGAAGCTTTCTTT
CASRRGRAITEAFF
>TRBJ1-2|many|NA|TRBV9
TGTGCCAGCAGCCTCGGCGGGGCTATAATCTATGGCTACACCTTC
CASSLGGAIIYGYTF